The TCR beta chain described here comes from a study of T cell repertoires in cytomegalovirus infection. Whole-study context: Public TCR beta signatures indicated both CMV infection and matching HLA type.

The CDR3 consists of 14 residues. V shed 7 bases and J shed 2 bases, with 14 bases lying between them. The germline CDR1 and CDR2 sequences are MNHNS and SASEGT. There are a few counts of this clonotype. What it binds is not known. Notes on the study in general: Identification of carriers of CMV plus the relevant HLA was achieved through cumulative public TCR beta family frequency. CMV-specific TCR beta clonotypes restricted by HLA-C dominated the ex vivo response.

TCRdb re-derived calls from the reads in MiXCR, one entry per CDR3 protein. The sample yields 750,000 to 900,000 distinct CDR3 sequences, roughly 28% seen once. The rearrangement joins TRBV6-1 to TRBJ2-5, with D tentatively TRBD1 (5 bases). This sequence was found in a human donor in good health (CMV status not recorded). Some clones in this sample may be carry-over from other donors' samples. The sequenced sample was cultured CD8+ T cells from PBMCs, obtained from culture after CMV antigen stimulation. This chain's CDR3 is CASTSRVRQETQYF. The CDR3 bases are TGTGCCAGCACCTCCAGGGTTCGACAAGAGACCCAGTACTTC.